Given below is one T cell receptor (beta chain) in context. Its antigen is still unknown. In the authors' workflow: Owing to the provision of junction-only sequences devoid of quality scores by immunoSEQ, filtering differed. Method: immunoSEQ multiplex PCR; TCRdb's copy keeps in-frame clones and lacks some. V, J and clone size reflect that table, while D and trimming were determined from the DNA. This table has 330,000 or so clones, approximately 79% appearing once. The sample comes from a study of shared clonotypes between healthy human individuals. General study results and limits: A reduction in generation probabilities was seen for non-shared clonotypes relative to those shared by all four donors. Donor scarcity curtailed the genetic and exposure-history diversity represented herein.

The germline V gene has CDR1 SGHKS and CDR2 YYEKEE (reference sequence). This CDR3 spans 14 amino acids. V was cut by 4 bases and J by 6 bases, with 15 bases left in between. V usage is TRBV5-5 and J usage is TRBJ2-3; possibly TRBD2 for D (7 bases). The specimen was memory CD4+ T cells sorted from blood. The sample's subset: CD45RA-negative fraction. The clonotype originates from a man aged 25 to 45 in good health. CDR3 region: CASSAPGRGDTQYF. The CDR3 DNA is TGTGCCAGCAGCGCACCGGGGAGGGGGGATACGCAGTATTTT.